Shown below are 14 T cell receptor beta chains from a single sample sequenced in a study of CD8 T cells in Susac syndrome. With random hexamers, reverse transcription was performed on about 0.5 to 1 ug of RNA. TCRdb re-derived calls from the immunoSEQ multiplex PCR reads in MiXCR, one entry per CDR3 protein. This repertoire shows more than 70,000 distinct CDR3 sequences, about 91% found once; its top ten account for around 0.49%. The sample taken for sequencing was CD8+ T cells from PBMCs. The receptors stem from a human donor with multiple sclerosis.

V gene TRBV25-1 combines with J gene TRBJ2-1, with D tentatively TRBD2 (6 bases). This CDR3 comprises 13 residues. The germline CDR1 and CDR2 sequences are MGHDK and SYGVNS. The V end lost 3 bases, the J end lost 6 bases, and 9 bases lay between the germline ends. The CDR3 DNA is TGTGCCAGCAGTGACCTCGGGGGCAATGAGCAGTTCTTC. This encodes CASSDLGGNEQFF.

V and J are TRBV30 and TRBJ1-5, with 9 bases identical to TRBD1. Germline lookup yields CDR1 GTSNPN and CDR2 SVGIG (reference sequence). The CDR3 runs to 14 residues. The J segment lost 4 bases and the V segment lost 1 base, leaving 2 bases of the junction unmatched. The CDR3 reads CAWSAGTGNQPQHF. CDR3 DNA: TGTGCCTGGAGTGCCGGGACAGGGAATCAGCCCCAGCATTTT.

V and J are TRBV6-1 and TRBJ2-5; 9 bases line up with TRBD2. There are 18 residues in the CDR3. V dropped 3 bases and J dropped 4; count of bases not matched to a gene: 15. Germline V gene sequence: CDR1 MNHNS, CDR2 SASEGT. The CDR3 bases are TGTGCCAGCAGTGACTTCTTCCCTCGCGGGAGGGCCTCAGAGACCCAGTACTTC. Its translation: CASSDFFPRGRASETQYF.

The chain is built from TRBV3-1 and TRBJ1-2; possible D gene TRBD1, 5 bases. The CDR3 is 18 residues long. Trimming took 0 bases from V and 4 from J, leaving 21 bases between them. Germline V gene sequence: CDR1 LGHDT, CDR2 YNNKEL (reference sequence). The CDR3 loop is CASSQELGGHPESYGYTF. The DNA of the CDR3 is TGTGCCAGCAGCCAAGAACTGGGAGGACACCCAGAATCCTATGGCTACACCTTC.

In the case of this clonotype: The germline gene is not matched at one end of the junction; a read error may be the cause. The rearrangement uses TRBV3-1 and TRBJ2-7, with 7 positions matching TRBD1. Per germline, CDR1 LGHDT and CDR2 YNNKEL (reference sequence). This CDR3 is built from 14 residues. The CDR3 protein is CASRQRDRSYEQYF. Here the CDR3 DNA reads TGTGCCAGCCGCCAGAGGGACAGATCCTACGAGCAGTACTTC.

The CDR3 sequence: CASSRGEGGISYNEQFF. As DNA, the CDR3 is TGTGCCAGTAGCCGGGGAGAGGGGGGGATCTCCTACAATGAGCAGTTCTTC. The rearrangement uses TRBV19 and TRBJ2-1; a weak D match, TRBD2 (7 bases). The germline gives CDR1 LNHDA, CDR2 SQIVND (reference sequence). Trimming shortened V by 6 bases and J by 0 bases, and 18 bases separated the two germline ends. The CDR3 spans 17 residues. The variable domain in full, completed from reference TRBV19 and TRBJ2-1, reads DGGITQSPKYLFRKEGQNVTLSCEQNLNHDAMYWYRQDPGQGLRLIYYSQIVNDFQKGDIAEGYSVSREKKESFPLTVTSAQKNPTAFYLCASSRGEGGISYNEQFFGPGTRLTVL.

Of note for this clonotype: At one boundary the junction diverges from the germline segment, which might be a read error. V and J are TRBV27 and TRBJ1-2; D remains ambiguous. Germline values: CDR1 MNHEY, CDR2 SMNVEV (reference sequence). This CDR3 is 13 amino acids long. The CDR3 coding sequence is TGTGCCAGCAGTATATCCTCTAACTATGGCTACACCTTC. Amino acid sequence: CASSISSNYGYTF.

The V gene is TRBV10-2, the J gene TRBJ2-7; 9 bases are shared with TRBD2. J gave up 5 bases and V 4 bases, and 6 bases lay outside the gene matches. Germline assignment: CDR1 WSHSY and CDR2 SAAADI. CDR3 length equals 14 residues. The CDR3 nucleotides are TGCGCCAGCAGTGGTGGCGGGAGGGTCCACGAGCAGTACTTC. This translates into CASSGGGRVHEQYF.

This chain connects TRBV12-3 or TRBV12-4 to TRBJ1-2; the D is unclear. V lost 6 bases and J 5 bases, leaving 10 bases between the germline ends. This CDR3 contains 12 residues. The CDR3 DNA sequence: TGTGCCAGCAGCGAGTGGGAGTATGGCTACACCTTC. Translation gives CASSEWEYGYTF.

This rearrangement joins TRBV6-2 or TRBV6-3 to TRBJ2-5, with D perhaps TRBD1 or TRBD2 (5 bases each). The CDR3 extends over 15 amino acids. Per germline, CDR1 MNHEY and CDR2 SVGEGT. The V and J ends lost 0 bases and 4 bases respectively, with 12 bases between them. In DNA form, the CDR3 reads TGTGCCAGCAGTTACTCGAGGGGCAGGGCAGAGACCCAGTACTTC. Translated, it gives CASSYSRGRAETQYF.

This chain connects TRBV7-9 to TRBJ1-1; TRBD1 might be the D (5 bases). CDR1 and CDR2 from the germline V gene are SEHNR and FQNEAQ (reference sequence). The CDR3 runs to 13 residues. The V end was cut by 1 base, the J end by 8 bases, with 11 bases between. This CDR3 reads CASSLEGAPEAFF. The CDR3 bases are TGTGCCAGCAGCTTAGAAGGGGCCCCCGAAGCTTTCTTT.

In this sample, this clonotype turned up once. This rearrangement joins TRBV5-1 to TRBJ2-1; D is unresolved. V was cut by 4 bases and J by 0 bases, with 14 bases left in between. The CDR3 is 16 residues long. Germline V gene data show CDR1 as SGHRS and CDR2 as YFSETQ. CDR3 sequence reads: CASSDPTWLSYNEQFF. The CDR3 DNA sequence: TGCGCCAGCAGCGACCCTACGTGGCTCTCCTACAATGAGCAGTTCTTC.

The rearrangement uses TRBV20-1 and TRBJ2-7; 13 positions match TRBD2. Germline CDR1 and CDR2: DFQATT and SNEGSKA (reference sequence). The V gene end was trimmed by 6 bases and the J gene end by 7 bases; junction bases not matched to a gene: 9. This CDR3 contains 14 residues. CDR3 sequence: CSAPGTSGMYEQYF. The CDR3 DNA reads as TGCAGTGCCCCCGGGACTAGCGGGATGTATGAGCAGTACTTC.

V gene TRBV9 combines with J gene TRBJ2-1; D is possibly TRBD1 (6 bases). The CDR3 length is 14 residues. The germline gives CDR1 SGDLS, CDR2 YYNGEE. V shed 0 bases and J shed 4 bases, with 8 bases lying between them. CDR3 in DNA: TGTGCCAGCAGCGTAGACAGGGATTACAATGAGCAGTTCTTC. Its protein product is CASSVDRDYNEQFF. Drawing the rest from reference TRBV9 and TRBJ2-1, the complete variable domain is DSGVTQTPKHLITATGQRVTLRCSPRSGDLSVYWYQQSLDQGLQFLIQYYNGEERAKGNILERFSAQQFPDLHSELNLSSLELGDSALYFCASSVDRDYNEQFFGPGTRLTVL.